This T cell receptor beta chain comes out of a study of blood T cell repertoires in COVID-19. Across the whole study: The analysed material was cDNA or gDNA that came from T cells, B-cell-depleted T cells, or PBMCs.

In its sample, this clone was seen once. The trim removed 6 bases at V and 4 bases at J, leaving 7 bases unmatched. The germline gives CDR1 LNHDA, CDR2 SQIVND (reference sequence). The CDR3 contains 14 residues. Libraries were prepared by immunoSEQ multiplex PCR; TCRdb keeps only in-frame clonotypes and omits some of them. The sample shows almost 65,000 clones, roughly 88% of them seen only once. The sequence was obtained from a woman aged 55 to 70 with COVID-19, enrolled during active disease. What was sequenced was peripheral blood. The genes are TRBV19 and TRBJ1-2, with 8 bases fitting TRBD1. CDR3 sequence reads: CASRPGQGTYGYTF. CDR3 DNA: TGTGCCAGTAGACCCGGACAGGGAACCTATGGCTACACCTTC. Supplemented by reference TRBV19 and TRBJ1-2, the full variable domain reads DGGITQSPKYLFRKEGQNVTLSCEQNLNHDAMYWYRQDPGQGLRLIYYSQIVNDFQKGDIAEGYSVSREKKESFPLTVTSAQKNPTAFYLCASRPGQGTYGYTFGSGTRLTVV.